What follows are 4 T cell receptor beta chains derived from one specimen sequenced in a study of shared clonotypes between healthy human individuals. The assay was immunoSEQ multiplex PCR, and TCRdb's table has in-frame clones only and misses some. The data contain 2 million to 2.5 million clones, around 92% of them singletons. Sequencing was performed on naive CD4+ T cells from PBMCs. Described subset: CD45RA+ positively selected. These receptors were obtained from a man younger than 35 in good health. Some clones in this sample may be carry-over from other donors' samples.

This CDR3 reads CASSSGTSGYQETQYF. The CDR3 DNA reads as TGTGCCAGCAGTTCGGGGACTAGCGGGTACCAAGAGACCCAGTACTTC. The V call is TRBV28, the J call TRBJ2-5; TRBD2 matches 12 bases. This CDR3 has 16 residues. The ends lost 4 bases at V and 0 bases at J; junction bases unmatched: 3. Germline V gene data show CDR1 as MDHEN and CDR2 as SYDVKM.

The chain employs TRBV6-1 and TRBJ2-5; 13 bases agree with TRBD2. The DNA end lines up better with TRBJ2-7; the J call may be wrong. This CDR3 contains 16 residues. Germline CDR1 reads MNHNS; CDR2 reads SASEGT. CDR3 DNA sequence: TGTGCCAGCAGTGCGTCCGGGACTAGCGGGACCTACGAGCAGTACTTC. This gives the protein CASSASGTSGTYEQYF.

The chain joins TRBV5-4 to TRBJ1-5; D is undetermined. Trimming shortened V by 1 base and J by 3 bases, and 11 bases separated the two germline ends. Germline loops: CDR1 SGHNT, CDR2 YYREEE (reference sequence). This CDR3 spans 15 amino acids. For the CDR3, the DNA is TGTGCCAGCAGCTTGTCCCCGGGTGCCAATCAGCCCCAGCATTTT. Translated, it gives CASSLSPGANQPQHF.

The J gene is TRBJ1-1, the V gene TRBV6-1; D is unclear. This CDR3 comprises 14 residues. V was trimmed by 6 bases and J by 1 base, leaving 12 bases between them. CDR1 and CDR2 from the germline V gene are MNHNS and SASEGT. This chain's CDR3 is CASSGRTGNTEAFF. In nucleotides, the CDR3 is TGTGCCAGCAGCGGAAGGACGGGGAACACTGAAGCTTTCTTT.